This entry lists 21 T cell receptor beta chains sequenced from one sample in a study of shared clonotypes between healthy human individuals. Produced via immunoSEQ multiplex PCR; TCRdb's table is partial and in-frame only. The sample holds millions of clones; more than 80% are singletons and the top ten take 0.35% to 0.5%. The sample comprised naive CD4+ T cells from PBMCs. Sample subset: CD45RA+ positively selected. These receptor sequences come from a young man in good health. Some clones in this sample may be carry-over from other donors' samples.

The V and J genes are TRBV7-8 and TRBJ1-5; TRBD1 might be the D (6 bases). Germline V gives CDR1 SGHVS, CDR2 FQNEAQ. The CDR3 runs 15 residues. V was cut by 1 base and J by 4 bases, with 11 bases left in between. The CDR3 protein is CASSLVSGANQPQHF. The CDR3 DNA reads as TGTGCCAGCAGCTTAGTCTCGGGGGCAAATCAGCCCCAGCATTTT. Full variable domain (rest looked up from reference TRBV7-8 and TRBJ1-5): GAGVSQSPRYKVAKRGQDVALRCDPISGHVSLFWYQQALGQGPEFLTYFQNEAQLDKSGLPSDRFFAERPEGSVSTLKIQRTQQEDSAVYLCASSLVSGANQPQHFGDGTRLSIL.

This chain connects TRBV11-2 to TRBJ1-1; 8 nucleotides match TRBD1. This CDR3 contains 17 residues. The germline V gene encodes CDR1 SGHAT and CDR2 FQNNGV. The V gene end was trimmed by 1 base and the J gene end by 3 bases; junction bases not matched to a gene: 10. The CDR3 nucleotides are TGTGCCAGCAGCTTAGGGGGGACAGGCATGTTGGACACTGAAGCTTTCTTT. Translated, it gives CASSLGGTGMLDTEAFF. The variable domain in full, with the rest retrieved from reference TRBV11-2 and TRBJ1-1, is EAGVAQSPRYKIIEKRQSVAFWCNPISGHATLYWYQQILGQGPKLLIQFQNNGVVDDSQLPKDRFSAERLKGVDSTLKIQPAKLEDSAVYLCASSLGGTGMLDTEAFFGQGTRLTVV.

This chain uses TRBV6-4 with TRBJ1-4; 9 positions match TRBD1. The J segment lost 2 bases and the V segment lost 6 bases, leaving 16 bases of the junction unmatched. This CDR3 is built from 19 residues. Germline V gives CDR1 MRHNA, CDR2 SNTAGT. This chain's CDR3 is CASSHLRDRECRTNEKLFF. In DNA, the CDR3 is TGTGCCAGCAGCCATCTCCGGGACAGGGAATGTAGGACTAATGAAAAACTGTTTTTT.

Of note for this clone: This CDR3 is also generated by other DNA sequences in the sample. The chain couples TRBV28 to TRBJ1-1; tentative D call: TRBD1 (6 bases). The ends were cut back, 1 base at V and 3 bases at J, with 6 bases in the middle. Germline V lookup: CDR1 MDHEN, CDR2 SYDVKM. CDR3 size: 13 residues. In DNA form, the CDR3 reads TGTGCCAGCAGTTTATCAGGGGACACTGAAGCTTTCTTT. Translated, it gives CASSLSGDTEAFF.

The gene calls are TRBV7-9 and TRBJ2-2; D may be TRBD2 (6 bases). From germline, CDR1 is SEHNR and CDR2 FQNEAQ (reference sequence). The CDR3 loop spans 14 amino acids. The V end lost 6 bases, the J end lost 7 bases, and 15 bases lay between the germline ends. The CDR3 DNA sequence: TGTGCCAGCAGTCCTACTAGCAGACACGGGGAGCTGTTTTTT. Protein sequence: CASSPTSRHGELFF. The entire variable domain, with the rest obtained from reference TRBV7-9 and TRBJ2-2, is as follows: DTGVSQNPRHKITKRGQNVTFRCDPISEHNRLYWYRQTLGQGPEFLTYFQNEAQLEKSRLLSDRFSAERPKGSFSTLEIQRTEQGDSAMYLCASSPTSRHGELFFGEGSRLTVL.

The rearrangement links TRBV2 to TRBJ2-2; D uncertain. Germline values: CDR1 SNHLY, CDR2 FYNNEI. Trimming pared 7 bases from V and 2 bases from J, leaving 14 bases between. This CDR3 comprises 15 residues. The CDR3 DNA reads TGTGCCAGCATCTTCGGTGACGGTAACACCGGGGAGCTGTTTTTT. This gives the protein CASIFGDGNTGELFF.

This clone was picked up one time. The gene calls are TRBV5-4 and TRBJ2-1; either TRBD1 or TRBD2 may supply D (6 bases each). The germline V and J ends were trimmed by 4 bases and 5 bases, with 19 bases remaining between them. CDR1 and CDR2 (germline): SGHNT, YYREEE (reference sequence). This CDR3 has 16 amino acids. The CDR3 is CASSPGGRGPNNEQFF. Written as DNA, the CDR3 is TGTGCCAGCAGCCCCGGGGGACGGGGGCCAAACAATGAGCAGTTCTTC.

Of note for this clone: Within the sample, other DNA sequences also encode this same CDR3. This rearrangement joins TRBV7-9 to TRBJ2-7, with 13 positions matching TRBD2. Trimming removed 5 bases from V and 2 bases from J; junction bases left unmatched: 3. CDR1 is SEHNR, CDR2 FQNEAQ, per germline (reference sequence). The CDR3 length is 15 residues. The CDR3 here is CASSLGTSGTYEQYF. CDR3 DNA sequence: TGTGCCAGCAGCCTAGGGACTAGCGGGACCTACGAGCAGTACTTC.

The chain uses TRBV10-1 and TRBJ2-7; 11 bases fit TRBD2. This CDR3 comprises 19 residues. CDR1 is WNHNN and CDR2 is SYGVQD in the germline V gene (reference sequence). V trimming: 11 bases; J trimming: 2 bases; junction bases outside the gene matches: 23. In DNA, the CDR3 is TGCGCCTTACAGGGGGCGCGTCGGGCTAGCGGGAGGCCCCCCTACGAGCAGTACTTC. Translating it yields CALQGARRASGRPPYEQYF.

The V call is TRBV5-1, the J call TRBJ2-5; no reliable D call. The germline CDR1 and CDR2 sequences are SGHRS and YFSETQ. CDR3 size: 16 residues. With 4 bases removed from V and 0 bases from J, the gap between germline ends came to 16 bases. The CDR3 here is CASSPGFSENQETQYF. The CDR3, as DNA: TGCGCCAGCAGCCCCGGATTTTCGGAGAACCAAGAGACCCAGTACTTC. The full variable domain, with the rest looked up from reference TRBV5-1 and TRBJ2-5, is KAGVTQTPRYLIKTRGQQVTLSCSPISGHRSVSWYQQTPGQGLQFLFEYFSETQRNKGNFPGRFSGRQFSNSRSEMNVSTLELGDSALYLCASSPGFSENQETQYFGPGTRLLVL.

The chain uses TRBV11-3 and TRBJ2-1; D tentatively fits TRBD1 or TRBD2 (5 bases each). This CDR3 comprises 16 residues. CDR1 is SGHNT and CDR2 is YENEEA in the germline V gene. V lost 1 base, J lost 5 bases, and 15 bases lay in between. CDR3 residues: CASSLGGTSAHNEQFF. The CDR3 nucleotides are TGTGCCAGCAGCTTAGGGGGGACCTCGGCCCACAATGAGCAGTTCTTC.

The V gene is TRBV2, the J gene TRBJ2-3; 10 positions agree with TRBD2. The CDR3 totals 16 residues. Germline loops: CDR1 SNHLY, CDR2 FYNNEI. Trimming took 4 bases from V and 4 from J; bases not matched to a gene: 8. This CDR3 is CASSGASGSRADTQYF. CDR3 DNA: TGTGCCAGCAGTGGGGCTAGCGGGAGCCGCGCAGATACGCAGTATTTT.

CDR3 amino acids: CASSPLATYNSPLHF. In DNA form, the CDR3 reads TGTGCCAGCAGCCCTCTCGCGACCTATAATTCACCCCTCCACTTT. The gene calls are TRBV7-2 and TRBJ1-6; the D is unclear. CDR1 and CDR2 (germline): SGHTA, FQGNSA. Trimming took 5 bases from V and 2 from J, leaving 10 bases between them. CDR3 length equals 15 residues.

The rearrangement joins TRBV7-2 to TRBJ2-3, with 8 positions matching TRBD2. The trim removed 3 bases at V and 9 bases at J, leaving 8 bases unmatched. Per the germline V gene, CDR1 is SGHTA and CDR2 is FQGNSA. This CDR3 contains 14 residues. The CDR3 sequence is CASSFQLREATQYF. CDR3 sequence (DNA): TGTGCCAGCAGCTTTCAATTGCGGGAGGCGACGCAGTATTTT. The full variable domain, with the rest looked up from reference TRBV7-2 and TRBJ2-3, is GAGVSQSPSNKVTEKGKDVELRCDPISGHTALYWYRQSLGQGLEFLIYFQGNSAPDKSGLPSDRFSAERTGGSVSTLTIQRTQQEDSAVYLCASSFQLREATQYFGPGTRLTVL.

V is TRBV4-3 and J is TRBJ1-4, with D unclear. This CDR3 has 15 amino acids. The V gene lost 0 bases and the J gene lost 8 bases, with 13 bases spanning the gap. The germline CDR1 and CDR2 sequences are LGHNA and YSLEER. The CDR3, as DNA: TGCGCCAGCAGCCAAGATCAATACAGAAAAGAAAAACTGTTTTTT. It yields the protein CASSQDQYRKEKLFF.

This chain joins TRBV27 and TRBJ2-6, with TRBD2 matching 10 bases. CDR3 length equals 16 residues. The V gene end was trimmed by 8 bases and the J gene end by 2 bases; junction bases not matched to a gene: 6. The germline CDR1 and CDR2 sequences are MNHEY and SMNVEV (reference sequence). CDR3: CASFPLAGAGANVLTF. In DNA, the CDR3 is TGTGCCAGCTTTCCCCTAGCGGGAGCTGGGGCCAACGTCCTGACTTTC.

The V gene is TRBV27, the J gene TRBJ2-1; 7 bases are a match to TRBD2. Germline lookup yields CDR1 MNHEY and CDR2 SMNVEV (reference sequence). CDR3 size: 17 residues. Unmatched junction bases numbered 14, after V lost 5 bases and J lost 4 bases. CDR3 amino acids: CASSKGRGWREYNEQFF. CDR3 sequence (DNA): TGTGCCAGCAGTAAGGGGCGCGGCTGGCGGGAGTACAATGAGCAGTTCTTC.

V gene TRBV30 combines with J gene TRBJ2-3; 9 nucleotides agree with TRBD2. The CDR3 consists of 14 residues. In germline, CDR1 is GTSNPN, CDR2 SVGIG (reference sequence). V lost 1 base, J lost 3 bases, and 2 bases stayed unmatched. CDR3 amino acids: CAWSEGLATDTQYF. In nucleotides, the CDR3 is TGTGCCTGGAGTGAGGGACTAGCAACAGATACGCAGTATTTT. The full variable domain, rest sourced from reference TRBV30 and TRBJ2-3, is SQTIHQWPATLVQPVGSPLSLECTVEGTSNPNLYWYRQAAGRGLQLLFYSVGIGQISSEVPQNLSASRPQDRQFILSSKKLLLSDSGFYLCAWSEGLATDTQYFGPGTRLTVL.

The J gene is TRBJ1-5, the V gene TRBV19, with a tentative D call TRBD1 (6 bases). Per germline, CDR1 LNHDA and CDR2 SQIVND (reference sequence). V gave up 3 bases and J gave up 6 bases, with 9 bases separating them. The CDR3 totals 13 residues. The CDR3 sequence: CASSIQGIQPQHF. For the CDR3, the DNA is TGTGCCAGTAGTATTCAGGGGATTCAGCCCCAGCATTTT.

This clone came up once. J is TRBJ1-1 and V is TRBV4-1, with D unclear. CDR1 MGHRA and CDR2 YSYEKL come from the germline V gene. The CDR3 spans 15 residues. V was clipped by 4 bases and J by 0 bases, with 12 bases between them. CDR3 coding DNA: TGCGCCAGCAGCCCGCAGGTTGGGGTGAACACTGAAGCTTTCTTT. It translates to CASSPQVGVNTEAFF.

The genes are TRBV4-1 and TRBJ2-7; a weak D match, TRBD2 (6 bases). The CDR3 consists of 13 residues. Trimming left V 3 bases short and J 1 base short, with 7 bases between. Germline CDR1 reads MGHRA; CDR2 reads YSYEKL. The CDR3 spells CASSQGRSYEQYF. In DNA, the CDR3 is TGCGCCAGCAGCCAGGGGAGGTCCTACGAGCAGTACTTC.